This TCR beta chain was captured in a study of human T cells and chemical hapten exposure. Study as a whole: TCR yields per sample varied mostly from small pooled library volume differences.

Individual cDNA molecules in this library carried unique molecular identifiers. Per the original data handling: Individual samples carried between about 20,000 and 700,000 TCRs, with roughly 96,000 as the median. One entry per CDR3 protein results from TCRdb running MiXCR on the RACE reads. The authors' filters were not applied to this entry. The table shows approximately 84,000 distinct CDR3 sequences, with roughly 8.6% occurring only once. This clonotype came up many times. Time point specified: healthy volunteer bleed at 6 weeks. Total RNA was isolated from unfractionated whole blood. This CDR3 is built from 19 residues. Germline assignment: CDR1 SNHLY and CDR2 FYNNEI. V lost 0 bases, J lost 4 bases, and 15 bases stayed unmatched.

The sequencing sample was made of whole blood. The chain employs TRBV2 and TRBJ2-3; 8 positions agree with TRBD1. The sequence came from a male donor in good health. Some clones in this sample may be carry-over from other donors' samples. The CDR3 sequence: CASSEALEGTGSNPDTQYF. CDR3 DNA: TGTGCCAGCAGTGAAGCGCTTGAGGGGACAGGCTCCAATCCAGATACGCAGTATTTT.